The next 9 T cell receptor beta chains were all read from a single sample in a study of memory CD4+ T cells and cytomegalovirus serostatus. The protocol was immunoSEQ multiplex PCR, while the TCRdb copy is restricted to in-frame clones and leaves out a portion. The table lists around 40,000 clones, about four fifths of them singletons, with about 0.79% in the top ten. Single viable CD3+CD4+CD8-CD45RO+ cells were sorted as the memory CD4+ T cells. Sequencing was done on a sample of memory CD4+ T cells from blood. These receptors were taken from an adult in good health and CMV-seronegative.

This clone was observed once. The chain has TRBV14 and TRBJ1-2; D might be TRBD1 (6 bases). Germline V gene sequence: CDR1 SGHDN, CDR2 FVKESK. The CDR3 contains 13 residues. V shed 1 base and J shed 4 bases, with 7 bases lying between them. For the CDR3, the DNA is TGTGCCAGCAGCCAAGGGGACATCTATGGCTACACCTTC. Translating it yields CASSQGDIYGYTF.

The rearrangement uses TRBV7-2 and TRBJ1-1; D may be TRBD1 (5 bases). CDR3 length equals 13 residues. V dropped 1 base and J dropped 5 bases, with 8 bases sitting between them. Germline values: CDR1 SGHTA, CDR2 FQGNSA. In nucleotides, the CDR3 is TGTGCCAGCAGCTTAGAATCAGGGACTGAAGCTTTCTTT. Translation gives CASSLESGTEAFF.

The J gene is TRBJ1-1, the V gene TRBV4-3, with D possibly matching TRBD1 (5 bases). V was cut by 0 bases and J by 0 bases, with 23 bases left in between. The CDR3 length is 20 residues. CDR1 is LGHNA and CDR2 is YSLEER in the germline V gene. CDR3 DNA sequence: TGCGCCAGCAGCCAAGATTTAATCGGCAGGGAGAGGGTTATGAACACTGAAGCTTTCTTT. Translated: CASSQDLIGRERVMNTEAFF.

The J gene is TRBJ2-5, the V gene TRBV7-3, with D possibly being TRBD1 or TRBD2 (6 bases each). Trimming cost V 2 bases and J 4 bases, with 17 bases left between them. The CDR3 loop spans 16 amino acids. Germline V gene data show CDR1 as SGHTA and CDR2 as FQGTGA. The CDR3: CASSLGWGAEAETQYF. As DNA, the CDR3 is TGTGCCAGCAGCTTAGGGTGGGGGGCTGAGGCAGAGACCCAGTACTTC.

V usage is TRBV5-1 and J usage is TRBJ2-5; tentative D call: TRBD1 (5 bases). Germline values: CDR1 SGHRS, CDR2 YFSETQ. The CDR3 has 15 amino acids. The V gene lost 0 bases and the J gene lost 2 bases, with 11 bases spanning the gap. CDR3 protein: CASSLGASGQETQYF. Written as DNA, the CDR3 is TGCGCCAGCAGCTTGGGAGCTTCAGGGCAAGAGACCCAGTACTTC.

The J gene is TRBJ2-5, the V gene TRBV19; 7 bases agree with TRBD1. The V gene's germline CDR1 is LNHDA and CDR2 SQIVND (reference sequence). The CDR3 consists of 15 residues. The V segment lost 1 base and the J segment 5 bases; nucleotides outside the gene matches: 7. Here the CDR3 reads CASSIGDRVWETQYF. CDR3 sequence (DNA): TGTGCCAGTAGTATAGGCGACAGGGTCTGGGAGACCCAGTACTTC.

This chain uses TRBV15 with TRBJ1-5; D unclear. This CDR3 region has 15 residues. The germline V gene has CDR1 LNHNV and CDR2 YYDKDF (reference sequence). The ends were cut back, 0 bases at V and 5 bases at J, with 11 bases in the middle. The CDR3 loop is CATSRDSPEYQPQHF. CDR3 coding DNA: TGTGCCACCAGCAGAGATTCACCCGAGTATCAGCCCCAGCATTTT.

The chain recombines TRBV28 with TRBJ2-5; the D is unclear. CDR1 MDHEN and CDR2 SYDVKM come from the germline V gene. The CDR3 extends over 11 amino acids. Trimming took off 3 bases at V and 7 bases at J, with 6 bases between the two ends. CDR3 nucleotides: TGTGCCAGCAGTTTCGAAGGGACCCAGTACTTC. Translated: CASSFEGTQYF.

The rearrangement uses TRBV6-6 and TRBJ1-6; D is unresolved. Trimming took off 4 bases at V and 9 bases at J, with 13 bases between the two ends. Germline V lookup: CDR1 MNHNY, CDR2 SVGAGI (reference sequence). This CDR3 spans 14 amino acids. The CDR3 region has the DNA TGTGCCAGCAGTTTGCGGAGATCCAGTTCACCCCTCCACTTT. This encodes CASSLRRSSSPLHF.